This TCR beta chain was identified in a study of radiation and T cells in renal cell carcinoma. Findings of the study overall: From baseline, blood top tumor clonotypes peaked at 2 weeks post-radiation.

As to this clone: The antigen is not known.

This CDR3 spans 16 amino acids. The V end lost 5 bases, the J end lost 2 bases, and 19 bases lay between the germline ends. Germline CDR1 reads SNHLY; CDR2 reads FYNNEI. Time point described: blood 4 weeks post-SBRT, at nephrectomy. As for treatment: 15 Gy SBRT to primary tumor, nephrectomy 4 weeks later. After SBRT, blood was collected at 2 and 4 weeks, plus baseline. Assay: immunoSEQ multiplex PCR; the TCRdb copy retains only in-frame clones and omits some. The data show tens of thousands of clones, with 81% seen just once and 30% to 35% held by the top ten. The genes are TRBV2 and TRBJ2-7; weak D call: TRBD1 (6 bases). The sample was blood, taken from a patient whose treatment included radiotherapy and nephrectomy. The sequence was collected from a man aged 55 to 69 with renal cell carcinoma. The CDR3 region is CASSSDSYGLPYEQYF. The CDR3, as DNA: TGTGCCAGCAGTTCGGACAGTTATGGACTGCCCTACGAGCAGTACTTC.